One and the same sample provided the 18 T cell receptor beta chains below, sequenced in a study of cytomegalovirus exposure and HLA in healthy donors. PCR was performed using 60 Vbeta and 13 Jbeta primers. Method: immunoSEQ multiplex PCR; TCRdb's copy keeps in-frame clones and lacks some. The repertoire holds 180,000 or so clones, with around 79% as singletons. Specimen: PBMCs. The receptors were gathered from a man aged 45-65 years in good health and CMV-seropositive.

The chain has TRBV13 and TRBJ2-5, with 8 bases aligning to TRBD2. V gave up 0 bases and J gave up 4 bases; unmatched junction bases: 7. CDR3 length: 16 residues. Germline V gives CDR1 PRHDT, CDR2 FYEKMQ (reference sequence). The CDR3 sequence: CASSLGAGALIETQYF. In DNA, the CDR3 is TGTGCCAGCAGCTTAGGAGCGGGGGCGTTGATAGAGACCCAGTACTTC.

This clone was counted once. The chain joins TRBV7-8 to TRBJ2-1; TRBD2 agrees at 11 bases. Germline V gene sequence: CDR1 SGHVS, CDR2 FQNEAQ. The CDR3 totals 17 residues. After removal of 5 bases from V and 9 bases from J, the junction contained 15 bases not matched to a gene. The CDR3 spells CASSPYSGGGSTSEQFF. The CDR3 DNA reads as TGTGCCAGCAGCCCGTATAGCGGGGGGGGATCTACAAGTGAGCAGTTCTTC.

The rearrangement uses TRBV11-2 and TRBJ2-4; D possibly corresponds to TRBD1 (5 bases). From germline, CDR1 is SGHAT and CDR2 FQNNGV. The CDR3 runs to 14 residues. Trimming left V 4 bases short and J 7 bases short, with 14 bases between. CDR3 in DNA: TGTGCCAGCAGCTCGGACATCGTACGGAACATTCAGTACTTC. Amino acids: CASSSDIVRNIQYF. The variable domain in full, completed from reference TRBV11-2 and TRBJ2-4, reads EAGVAQSPRYKIIEKRQSVAFWCNPISGHATLYWYQQILGQGPKLLIQFQNNGVVDDSQLPKDRFSAERLKGVDSTLKIQPAKLEDSAVYLCASSSDIVRNIQYFGAGTRLSVL.

This clone appeared once. The V and J genes are TRBV5-8 and TRBJ2-7; D might be TRBD2 (6 bases). In germline, CDR1 is SGHTS, CDR2 YDEGEE. Trimming removed 5 bases at V and 4 bases at J, with 19 bases between. This CDR3 comprises 15 residues. CDR3 sequence (DNA): TGTGCCAGCAGTCTATTCGGGGGACGGGATTACGAGCAGTACGTC. Translation gives CASSLFGGRDYEQYV.

Turning to this clone: Other nucleotide sequences from this sample produce the same CDR3. The J gene is TRBJ2-7, the V gene TRBV4-1; 9 nucleotides match TRBD1. Trimming cost V 4 bases and J 2 bases; bases outside gene matches: 3. The CDR3 runs 14 residues. The germline gives CDR1 MGHRA, CDR2 YSYEKL. The CDR3: CASSLRQGAYEQYV. The DNA for the CDR3 is TGCGCCAGCAGCCTGAGACAGGGGGCCTACGAGCAGTACGTC.

This clone turned up a few times. The chain couples TRBV4-1 to TRBJ2-1; D not resolved. This CDR3 spans 12 amino acids. Per germline, CDR1 MGHRA and CDR2 YSYEKL. Trimming stripped 3 bases from V and 15 bases from J, with 15 bases between. This chain's CDR3 is CASSHLQERRFF. CDR3 DNA sequence: TGCGCCAGCAGCCATCTCCAGGAAAGGCGGTTCTTC.

The V gene is TRBV19, the J gene TRBJ1-1; D perhaps matches TRBD1 (5 bases). Germline values: CDR1 LNHDA, CDR2 SQIVND (reference sequence). V was clipped by 2 bases and J by 3 bases, with 10 bases between them. The CDR3 extends over 14 amino acids. In DNA form, the CDR3 reads TGTGCCAGTAGTATAAGTCTAGGGGACACTGAAGCTTTCTTT. Protein sequence: CASSISLGDTEAFF.

The CDR3 protein is CASSQRTGSNEKLFF. CDR3 coding DNA: TGTGCCAGCAGCCAGAGGACAGGAAGTAATGAAAAACTGTTTTTT. The V call is TRBV14, the J call TRBJ1-4, with 7 bases lining up with TRBD1. The CDR3 covers 15 residues. The germline gives CDR1 SGHDN, CDR2 FVKESK. V dropped 3 bases and J dropped 4; count of bases not matched to a gene: 5.

The rearrangement joins TRBV6-5 to TRBJ2-2, with D possibly matching TRBD2 (6 bases). There are 14 residues in the CDR3. Trimming pared 4 bases from V and 5 bases from J, leaving 11 bases between. Germline assignment: CDR1 MNHEY and CDR2 SVGAGI. The CDR3 DNA follows: TGTGCCAGCAGTTCTCGTGGGGGGACCGGGGAGCTGTTTTTT. Its translation is CASSSRGGTGELFF.

The chain couples TRBV20-1 to TRBJ2-1; D gene uncertain. CDR3 length: 11 residues. V shed 2 bases and J shed 4 bases, with 3 bases lying between them. Germline V lookup: CDR1 DFQATT, CDR2 SNEGSKA (reference sequence). CDR3 nucleotides: TGCAGTGCTAGACAGTACAATGAGCAGTTCTTC. Protein: CSARQYNEQFF.

The chain combines TRBV6-5 with TRBJ1-6; 7 positions agree with TRBD1. Germline V CDR1 and CDR2: MNHEY, SVGAGI. This CDR3 contains 13 residues. Unmatched junction bases numbered 5, after V lost 6 bases and J lost 9 bases. The CDR3 here is CASRTSGGSPLHF. The CDR3 nucleotides read TGTGCCAGCAGAACCTCAGGGGGTTCACCCCTCCACTTT.

The chain carries TRBV7-2 and TRBJ2-5, with TRBD2 identical over 8 bases. Germline CDR1 is SGHTA and CDR2 is FQGNSA. There are 14 residues in the CDR3. With 3 bases clipped from V and 5 bases from J, the junction kept 5 bases outside the gene matches. Written as DNA, the CDR3 is TGTGCCAGCAGCTTCGGGGGGGCCAGCGAGACCCAGTACTTC. This encodes CASSFGGASETQYF.

The CDR3 loop reads CASSTRRAEASSYNEQFF. As DNA, the CDR3 is TGTGCCAGCAGTACCCGGAGGGCGGAGGCGAGTTCCTACAATGAGCAGTTCTTC. The V and J genes are TRBV2 and TRBJ2-1; D is possibly TRBD2 (6 bases). Germline V gene sequence: CDR1 SNHLY, CDR2 FYNNEI. Trimming removed 5 bases at V and 1 base at J, with 21 bases between. This CDR3 is built from 18 residues.

The gene calls are TRBV19 and TRBJ1-2, with 11 bases that match TRBD1. The CDR3 extends over 14 amino acids. Germline CDR1 reads LNHDA; CDR2 reads SQIVND (reference sequence). The junction had 6 bases not matched to a gene; V was cut back by 8 bases and J by 4 bases. CDR3 sequence reads: CASRDRGSIYGYTF. CDR3 nucleotide sequence: TGTGCCAGTCGGGACAGGGGGTCTATCTATGGCTACACCTTC.

This clone was detected a few times. CDR3 sequence reads: CAWSQGDRGGASNQPQHF. The CDR3 coding sequence is TGTGCCTGGAGTCAGGGAGACAGGGGCGGTGCAAGCAATCAGCCCCAGCATTTT. This chain uses TRBV30 with TRBJ1-5; 8 nucleotides align to TRBD1. This CDR3 has 18 residues. Trimming removed 2 bases from V and 1 base from J; junction bases left unmatched: 13. Germline V gene sequence: CDR1 GTSNPN, CDR2 SVGIG (reference sequence). Filled out from reference TRBV30 and TRBJ1-5, the complete variable domain reads SQTIHQWPATLVQPVGSPLSLECTVEGTSNPNLYWYRQAAGRGLQLLFYSVGIGQISSEVPQNLSASRPQDRQFILSSKKLLLSDSGFYLCAWSQGDRGGASNQPQHFGDGTRLSIL.

V usage is TRBV14 and J usage is TRBJ1-2; weak D call: TRBD1 (5 bases). The CDR3 totals 14 residues. Trimming removed 0 bases at V and 6 bases at J, with 11 bases between. The V gene's germline CDR1 is SGHDN and CDR2 FVKESK. The CDR3 loop is CASSQDWRGNGYTF. CDR3 coding DNA: TGTGCCAGCAGCCAAGATTGGAGGGGTAATGGCTACACCTTC.

The rearrangement uses TRBV2 and TRBJ2-3; D gene uncertain. The germline CDR1 and CDR2 sequences are SNHLY and FYNNEI. With 3 bases removed from V and 2 bases from J, the gap between germline ends came to 9 bases. The CDR3 totals 14 residues. The CDR3 is CASSDYPFTDTQYF. The DNA for the CDR3 is TGTGCCAGCAGTGACTATCCCTTCACAGATACGCAGTATTTT.

The rearrangement joins TRBV25-1 to TRBJ1-1; the match to TRBD1 covers 7 bases. Trimming took 8 bases from V and 1 from J; bases not matched to a gene: 19. CDR3 length: 18 residues. Per the germline V gene, CDR1 is MGHDK and CDR2 is SYGVNS. DNA for the CDR3: TGTGCCAGCTCCGCCTCTAGGACAGGCACGCCGAGGAACACTGAAGCTTTCTTT. Translation gives CASSASRTGTPRNTEAFF.